The 8 T cell receptor beta chains presented below share a single source sample, sequenced in a study of T cell repertoires in cytomegalovirus infection. A single record per CDR3 protein comes from TCRdb applying MiXCR to the reads. The sample lists roughly 230,000 distinct CDR3 sequences, roughly 23% occurring once. Sequencing was carried out using CD8+ T cells from PBMCs. The receptors come from a human donor in good health (CMV status not recorded). Some clones in this sample may be carry-over from other donors' samples.

There are a few counts of this clonotype. The DNA of the CDR3 is TGTGCCAGCAGTTACTCGGGCGCAGGGATTGGGCTGTTTTTT. Encoded protein: CASSYSGAGIGLFF. The chain uses TRBV6-8 and TRBJ1-4; D might be TRBD1 (5 bases). Trimming stripped 0 bases from V and 14 bases from J, with 16 bases between. Germline V CDR1 and CDR2: MNHGY, SAAAGT. CDR3 length equals 14 residues.

This clonotype was picked up many times. The V call is TRBV9, the J call TRBJ2-2; 9 bases are a match to TRBD1. CDR1 and CDR2 (germline): SGDLS, YYNGEE. V was pared by 3 bases and J by 4 bases, with 7 bases of the junction left unmatched. This CDR3 spans 16 amino acids. In DNA, the CDR3 is TGTGCCAGCAGCGCTACGGGACAGGGTAGCACCGGGGAGCTGTTTTTT. As protein: CASSATGQGSTGELFF.

This clonotype has a handful of counts. The chain uses TRBV12-3 or TRBV12-4 and TRBJ2-7; D possibly uses TRBD1 or TRBD2 (5 bases each). CDR3 length equals 12 residues. V was trimmed by 6 bases and J by 5 bases, leaving 11 bases between them. CDR3 in DNA: TGTGCCAGCAGCAGGGTCGGGGACGAGCAGTACTTC. This translates into CASSRVGDEQYF.

This clonotype was seen repeatedly, ten times or more. This rearrangement joins TRBV28 to TRBJ2-3; D not certain. The V end lost 4 bases, the J end lost 4 bases, and 15 bases lay between the germline ends. The CDR3 totals 15 residues. Germline values: CDR1 MDHEN, CDR2 SYDVKM. CDR3 bases: TGTGCCAGCAGTTCGCCTTCGTCCTACGCAGATACGCAGTATTTT. Protein product: CASSSPSSYADTQYF.

This clonotype was found a few times. The chain employs TRBV29-1 and TRBJ2-1, with 13 bases fitting TRBD2. V trimming: 5 bases; J trimming: 8 bases; junction bases outside the gene matches: 9. Germline CDR1 and CDR2: SQVTM and ANQGSEA. The CDR3 consists of 15 residues. The CDR3 DNA sequence: TGCAGCGTTCGACTAGCGGGGGGCCCTAGGGATGAGCAGTTCTTC. It codes for CSVRLAGGPRDEQFF.

This clonotype was observed a handful of times. The CDR3 is CSASYSRDPTEAFF. In nucleotides, the CDR3 is TGCAGTGCTAGCTACTCCCGGGACCCCACTGAAGCTTTCTTT. The V gene is TRBV20-1, the J gene TRBJ1-1, with TRBD1 as a possible D gene (5 bases). This CDR3 has 14 amino acids. From germline, CDR1 is DFQATT and CDR2 SNEGSKA (reference sequence). Trimming shortened V by 3 bases and J by 4 bases, and 15 bases separated the two germline ends.

CDR3 in amino acids: CSARKGELAKNIQYF. CDR3 in DNA: TGCAGTGCTAGAAAGGGGGAGTTAGCCAAAAACATTCAGTACTTC. The chain couples TRBV20-1 to TRBJ2-4; the D gene is possibly TRBD1 (6 bases). There are 15 residues in the CDR3. Germline lookup yields CDR1 DFQATT and CDR2 SNEGSKA (reference sequence). Between the trimmed V and J ends, which lost 2 bases and 0 bases, there was a span of 11 bases.

This clonotype came up many times. The rearrangement joins TRBV7-6 to TRBJ1-1; 8 positions match TRBD1. V shed 4 bases and J 3 bases; nucleotides not matched to a gene: 4. Looked up from germline, CDR1 is SGHVS and CDR2 is FNYEAQ. CDR3 length: 14 residues. The CDR3 DNA reads TGTGCCAGCAGCTCAGGGGGCGAAGACACTGAAGCTTTCTTT. This codes for CASSSGGEDTEAFF.